One T cell receptor beta chain is described in this entry. Antigen: not known. This cohort consisted of healthy bone marrow donors. This specimen comes from a study of cytomegalovirus exposure and HLA in healthy donors. PCR primers comprised 60 Vbeta and 13 Jbeta primers. Method: immunoSEQ multiplex PCR; TCRdb's copy keeps in-frame clones and lacks some. The sample includes some 140,000 clones, about 64% of them seen just once. V lost 0 bases, J lost 6 bases, and 17 bases lay in between. The CDR3 has 15 amino acids. Germline-derived CDR1 and CDR2 are GTSNPN and SVGIG (reference sequence). Study-level findings and limits: Links to common viral pathogens appeared, in a later analysis, for several of the most significant clusters. A later analysis showed that HLA-associated TCR beta chains had undergone more clonal expansion than equally common others. Follow-up analysis found HLA locus-dependent TCR association rates, highest for DRB1 and lowest for HLA-C.

The origin of this receptor is a woman aged 40 to 50 in good health and CMV-seronegative. Material for sequencing was PBMCs. This chain joins TRBV30 and TRBJ1-1, with TRBD1 as a possible D gene (5 bases). This chain's CDR3 is CAWSVKGEGRPEAFF. The CDR3 nucleotides read TGTGCCTGGAGTGTGAAAGGGGAAGGTCGTCCTGAAGCTTTCTTT.